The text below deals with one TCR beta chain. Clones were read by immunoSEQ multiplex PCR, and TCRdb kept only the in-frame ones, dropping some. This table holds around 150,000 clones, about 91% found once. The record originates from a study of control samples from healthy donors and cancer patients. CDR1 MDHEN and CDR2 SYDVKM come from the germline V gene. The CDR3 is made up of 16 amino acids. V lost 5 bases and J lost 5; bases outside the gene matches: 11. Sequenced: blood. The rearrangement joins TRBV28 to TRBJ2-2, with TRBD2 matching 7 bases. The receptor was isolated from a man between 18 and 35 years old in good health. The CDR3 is CASSGLLGLETGELFF. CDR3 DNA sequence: TGTGCCAGCAGTGGCCTGTTAGGACTAGAAACCGGGGAGCTGTTTTTT.